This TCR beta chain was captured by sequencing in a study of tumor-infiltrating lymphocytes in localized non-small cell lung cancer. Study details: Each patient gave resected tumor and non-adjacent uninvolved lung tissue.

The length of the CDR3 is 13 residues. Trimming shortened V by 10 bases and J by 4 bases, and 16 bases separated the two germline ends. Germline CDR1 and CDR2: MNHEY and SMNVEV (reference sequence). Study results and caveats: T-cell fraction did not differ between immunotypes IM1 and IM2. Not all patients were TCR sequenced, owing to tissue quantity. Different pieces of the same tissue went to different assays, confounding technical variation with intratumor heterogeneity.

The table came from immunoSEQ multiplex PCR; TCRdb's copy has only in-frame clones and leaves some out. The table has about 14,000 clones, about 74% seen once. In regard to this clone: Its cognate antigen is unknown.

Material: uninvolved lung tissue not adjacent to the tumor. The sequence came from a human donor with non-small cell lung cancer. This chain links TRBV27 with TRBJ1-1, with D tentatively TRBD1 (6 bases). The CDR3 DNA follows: TGTGCCAAGAGAGGGACATGGAGCACTGAAGCTTTCTTT. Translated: CAKRGTWSTEAFF.